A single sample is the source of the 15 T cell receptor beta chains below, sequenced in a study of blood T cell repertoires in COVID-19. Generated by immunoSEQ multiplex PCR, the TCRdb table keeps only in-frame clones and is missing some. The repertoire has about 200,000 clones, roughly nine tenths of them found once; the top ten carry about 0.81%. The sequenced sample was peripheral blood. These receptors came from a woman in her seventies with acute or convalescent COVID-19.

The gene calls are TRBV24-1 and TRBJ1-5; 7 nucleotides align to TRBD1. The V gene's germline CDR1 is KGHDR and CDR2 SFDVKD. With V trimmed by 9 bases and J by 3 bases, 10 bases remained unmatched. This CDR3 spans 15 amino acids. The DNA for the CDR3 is TGTGCCACCCGTCCAGGGGGAAGAGACAATCAGCCCCAGCATTTT. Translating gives CATRPGGRDNQPQHF.

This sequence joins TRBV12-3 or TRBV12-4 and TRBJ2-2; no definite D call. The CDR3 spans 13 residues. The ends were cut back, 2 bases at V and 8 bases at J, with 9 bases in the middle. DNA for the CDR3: TGTGCCAGCAGTTTACAGATAATGGGGGAGCTGTTTTTT. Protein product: CASSLQIMGELFF.

The CDR3 loop is CASSYTDRGWEPQHF. In DNA form, the CDR3 reads TGTGCCAGCAGTTATACGGACAGGGGATGGGAGCCCCAGCATTTT. This chain uses TRBV2 with TRBJ1-5, with TRBD1 identical over 9 bases. There are 15 residues in the CDR3. V dropped 5 bases and J dropped 8; count of bases not matched to a gene: 10. The germline V gene has CDR1 SNHLY and CDR2 FYNNEI.

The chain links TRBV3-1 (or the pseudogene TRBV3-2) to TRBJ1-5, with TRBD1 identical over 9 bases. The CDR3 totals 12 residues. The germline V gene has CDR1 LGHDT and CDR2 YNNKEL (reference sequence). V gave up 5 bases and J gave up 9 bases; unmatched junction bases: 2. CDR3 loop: CASSDRGLPQHF. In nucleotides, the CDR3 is TGTGCCAGCAGCGACAGGGGGTTGCCCCAGCATTTT.

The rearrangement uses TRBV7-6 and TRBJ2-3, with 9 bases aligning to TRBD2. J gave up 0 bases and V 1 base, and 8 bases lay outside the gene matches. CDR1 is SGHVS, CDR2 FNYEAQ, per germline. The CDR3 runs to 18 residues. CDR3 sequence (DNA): TGTGCCAGCAGCTTAGGGGTAGGGCTAGCGGGGAGCACAGATACGCAGTATTTT. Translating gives CASSLGVGLAGSTDTQYF.

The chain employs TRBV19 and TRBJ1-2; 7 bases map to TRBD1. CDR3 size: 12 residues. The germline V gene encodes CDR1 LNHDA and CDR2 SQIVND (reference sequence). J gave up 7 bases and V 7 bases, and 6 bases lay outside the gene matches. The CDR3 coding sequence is TGTGCCAGTACCCCGAGGACAGGTGGCTACACCTTC. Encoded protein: CASTPRTGGYTF.

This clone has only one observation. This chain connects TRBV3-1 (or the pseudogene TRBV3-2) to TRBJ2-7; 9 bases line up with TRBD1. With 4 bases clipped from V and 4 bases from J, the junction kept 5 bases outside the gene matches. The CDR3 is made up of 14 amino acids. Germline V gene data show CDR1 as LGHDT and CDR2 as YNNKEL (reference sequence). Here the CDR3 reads CASSRGQGRYEQYF. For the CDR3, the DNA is TGTGCCAGCAGCCGCGGACAGGGGAGGTACGAGCAGTACTTC.

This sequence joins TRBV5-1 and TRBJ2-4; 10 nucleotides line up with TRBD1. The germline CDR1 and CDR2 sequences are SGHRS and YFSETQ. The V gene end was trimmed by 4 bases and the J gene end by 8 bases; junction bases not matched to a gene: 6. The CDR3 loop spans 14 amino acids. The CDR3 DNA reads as TGCGCCAGCAGCACGACAGGGGGCGCCGACATTCAGTACTTC. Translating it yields CASSTTGGADIQYF.

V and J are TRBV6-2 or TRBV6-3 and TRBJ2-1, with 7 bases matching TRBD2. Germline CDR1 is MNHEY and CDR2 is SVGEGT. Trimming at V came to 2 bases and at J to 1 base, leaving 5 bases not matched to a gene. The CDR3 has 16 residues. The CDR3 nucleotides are TGTGCCAGCAGTTACGATCAGCGGGGTTCCTACAATGAGCAGTTCTTC. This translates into CASSYDQRGSYNEQFF.

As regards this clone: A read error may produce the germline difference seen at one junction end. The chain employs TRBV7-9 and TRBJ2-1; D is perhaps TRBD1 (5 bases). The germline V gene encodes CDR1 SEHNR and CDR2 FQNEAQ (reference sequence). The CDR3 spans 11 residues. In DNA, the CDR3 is TGTGCCAGCAGTCGATCCAGGGAAACCGTCTTC. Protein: CASSRSRETVF.

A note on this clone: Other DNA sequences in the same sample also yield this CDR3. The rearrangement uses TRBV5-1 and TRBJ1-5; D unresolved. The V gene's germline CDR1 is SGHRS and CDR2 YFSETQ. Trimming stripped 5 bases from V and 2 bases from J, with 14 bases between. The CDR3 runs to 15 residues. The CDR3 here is CASSLEGSGNQPQHF. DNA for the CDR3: TGCGCCAGCAGTTTAGAGGGTAGCGGCAATCAGCCCCAGCATTTT.

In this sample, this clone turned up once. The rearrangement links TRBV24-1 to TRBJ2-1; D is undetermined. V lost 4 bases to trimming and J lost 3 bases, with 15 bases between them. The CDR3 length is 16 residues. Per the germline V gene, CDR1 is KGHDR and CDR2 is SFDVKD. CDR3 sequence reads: CATSESDMAGYNEQFF. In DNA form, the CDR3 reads TGTGCCACCAGTGAAAGTGACATGGCAGGCTACAATGAGCAGTTCTTC.

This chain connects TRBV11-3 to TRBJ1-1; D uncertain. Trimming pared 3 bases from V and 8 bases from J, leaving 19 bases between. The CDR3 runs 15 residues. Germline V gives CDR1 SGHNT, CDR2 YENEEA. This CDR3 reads CASSLEAGKMEEAFF. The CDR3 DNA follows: TGTGCCAGCAGCTTGGAGGCGGGGAAGATGGAGGAAGCTTTCTTT.

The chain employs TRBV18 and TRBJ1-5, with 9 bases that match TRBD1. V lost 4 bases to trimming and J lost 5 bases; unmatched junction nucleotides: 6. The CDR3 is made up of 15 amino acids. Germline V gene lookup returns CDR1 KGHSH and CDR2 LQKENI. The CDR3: CASSLGTGTHQPQHF. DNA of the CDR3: TGTGCCAGCTCACTAGGGACAGGGACTCATCAGCCCCAGCATTTT.

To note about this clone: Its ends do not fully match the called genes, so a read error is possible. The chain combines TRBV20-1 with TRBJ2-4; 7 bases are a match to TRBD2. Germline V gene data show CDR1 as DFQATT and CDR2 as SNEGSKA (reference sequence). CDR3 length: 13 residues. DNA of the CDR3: TGCAGTACTAGTCTAGGGAGGGGAAACATTCAGTACTTC. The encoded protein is CSTSLGRGNIQYF.